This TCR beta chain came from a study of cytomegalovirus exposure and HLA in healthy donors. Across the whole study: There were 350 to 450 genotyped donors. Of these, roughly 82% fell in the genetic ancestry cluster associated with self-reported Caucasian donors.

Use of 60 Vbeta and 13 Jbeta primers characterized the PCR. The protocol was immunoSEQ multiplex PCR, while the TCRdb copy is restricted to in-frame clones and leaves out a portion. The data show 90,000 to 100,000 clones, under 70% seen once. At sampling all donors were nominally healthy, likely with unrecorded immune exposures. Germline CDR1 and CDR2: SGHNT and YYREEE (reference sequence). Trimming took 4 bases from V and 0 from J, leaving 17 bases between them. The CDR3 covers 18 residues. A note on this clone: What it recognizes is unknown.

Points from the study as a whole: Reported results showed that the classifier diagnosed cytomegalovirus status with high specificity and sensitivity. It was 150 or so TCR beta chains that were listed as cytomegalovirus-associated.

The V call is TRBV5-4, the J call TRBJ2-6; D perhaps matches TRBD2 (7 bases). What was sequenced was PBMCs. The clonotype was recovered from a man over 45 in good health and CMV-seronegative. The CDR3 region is CASSRLGGANSGANVLTF. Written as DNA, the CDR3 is TGTGCCAGCAGCCGGCTGGGGGGGGCCAACTCTGGGGCCAACGTCCTGACTTTC. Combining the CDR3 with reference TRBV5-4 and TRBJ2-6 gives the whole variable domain ETGVTQSPTHLIKTRGQQVTLRCSSQSGHNTVSWYQQALGQGPQFIFQYYREEENGRGNFPPRFSGLQFPNYSSELNVNALELDDSALYLCASSRLGGANSGANVLTFGAGSRLTVL.